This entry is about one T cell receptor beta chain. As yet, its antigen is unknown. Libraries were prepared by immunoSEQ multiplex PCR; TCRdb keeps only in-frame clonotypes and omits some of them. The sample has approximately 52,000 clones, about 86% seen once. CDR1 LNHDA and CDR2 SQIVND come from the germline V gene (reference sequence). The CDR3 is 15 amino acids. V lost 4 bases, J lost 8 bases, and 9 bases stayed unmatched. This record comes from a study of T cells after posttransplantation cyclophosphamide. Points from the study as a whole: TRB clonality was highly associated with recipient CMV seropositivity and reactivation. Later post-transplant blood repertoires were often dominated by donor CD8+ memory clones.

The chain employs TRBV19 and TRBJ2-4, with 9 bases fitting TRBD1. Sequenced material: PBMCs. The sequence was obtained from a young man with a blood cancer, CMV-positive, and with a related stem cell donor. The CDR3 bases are TGTGCCAGTAGTAATACAGGGGGCGCAGTGGACATTCAGTACTTC. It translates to CASSNTGGAVDIQYF.